What follows are 27 T cell receptor beta chains derived from one specimen sequenced in a study of early T cells in non-severe SARS-CoV-2 infection (dated by TCRdb to the early 2020s). Library prep was done by 5' RACE. The reads were generated on a NextSeq 500. TCRdb redid the processing of the public reads, applying fastp at Q25 and MiXCR, and retained in-frame beta chains. Identical CDR3 proteins give one entry, which carries the most common genes and DNA. The sample data list just under 85,000 distinct CDR3 sequences, and more than 9% of these were observed just once. Clones ranked in the top ten supply 8% to 8.5% of the sample. Material: whole blood, obtained at baseline. The receptors originated from an adult who was a healthcare worker with PCR-confirmed SARS-CoV-2 infection or an uninfected control (not recorded which).

The rearrangement links TRBV20-1 to TRBJ1-1, with D unclear. Germline values: CDR1 DFQATT, CDR2 SNEGSKA (reference sequence). This CDR3 is built from 11 residues. V was shortened by 6 bases and J by 1 base, with 6 bases between the two germline ends. Here the CDR3 DNA reads TGCAGTGCCGAACAGAACACTGAAGCTTTCTTT. Protein product: CSAEQNTEAFF.

This clonotype was counted a few times. The J gene is TRBJ2-7, the V gene TRBV27, with 8 bases aligning to TRBD2. The germline V gene encodes CDR1 MNHEY and CDR2 SMNVEV (reference sequence). The CDR3 spans 15 residues. Losses at the gene ends were 6 bases for V and 3 bases for J; bases not matched to a gene: 10. The DNA of the CDR3 is TGTGCCAGCAGCTCGGGGAGCGGGAGTTTCTACGAGCAGTACTTC. Its protein product is CASSSGSGSFYEQYF.

The genes are TRBV3-1 and TRBJ2-7, with TRBD1 as a possible D gene (7 bases). CDR3 length equals 15 residues. Germline V lookup: CDR1 LGHDT, CDR2 YNNKEL (reference sequence). With 3 bases removed from V and 3 bases from J, the gap between germline ends came to 15 bases. As DNA, the CDR3 is TGTGCCAGCAGCCACGGACAGGAGGGAGACTACGAGCAGTACTTC. Translated, it gives CASSHGQEGDYEQYF.

V and J are TRBV11-2 and TRBJ1-5; no clear D gene. Germline V lookup: CDR1 SGHAT, CDR2 FQNNGV. This CDR3 is built from 14 residues. V shed 2 bases and J shed 6 bases, with 11 bases lying between them. The CDR3 DNA follows: TGTGCCAGCAGCTTACAGCCGGTGGGTCAGCCCCAGCATTTT. Amino acid sequence: CASSLQPVGQPQHF.

Many counts were recorded for this clonotype. The genes are TRBV11-2 and TRBJ2-3; D gene ambiguous. Germline-derived CDR1 and CDR2 are SGHAT and FQNNGV. This CDR3 region has 16 residues. Trimming removed 0 bases at V and 2 bases at J, with 12 bases between. DNA of the CDR3: TGTGCCAGCAGCTTAGAGGCCAGGATTAACACAGATACGCAGTATTTT. It specifies CASSLEARINTDTQYF.

The chain couples TRBV20-1 to TRBJ2-7; 8 nucleotides line up with TRBD1. This CDR3 contains 15 residues. V gave up 2 bases and J gave up 1 base; unmatched junction bases: 7. Germline values: CDR1 DFQATT, CDR2 SNEGSKA (reference sequence). Written as DNA, the CDR3 is TGCAGTGCTAGATCCGGACAGGGTTTTTCCTACGAGCAGTACTTC. It translates to CSARSGQGFSYEQYF.

The V and J genes are TRBV20-1 and TRBJ2-1; 7 nucleotides align to TRBD1. V was pared by 3 bases and J by 9 bases, with 5 bases of the junction left unmatched. This CDR3 comprises 12 residues. Germline loops: CDR1 DFQATT, CDR2 SNEGSKA (reference sequence). The CDR3 sequence is CSARPGTVEQFF. In DNA, the CDR3 is TGCAGTGCTAGGCCTGGGACAGTTGAGCAGTTCTTC.

V usage is TRBV7-6 and J usage is TRBJ2-1; possibly TRBD1 for D (6 bases). This CDR3 comprises 13 residues. V gave up 2 bases and J gave up 6 bases, with 8 bases separating them. CDR1 is SGHVS, CDR2 FNYEAQ, per germline. CDR3 in DNA: TGTGCCAGCAGCTTAAGCAGGGGCAATGAGCAGTTCTTC. This gives the protein CASSLSRGNEQFF.

In its sample, this clonotype was seen a few times. The chain recombines TRBV21-1 with TRBJ2-7; the table assigns TRBD1, which was not confirmed against the DNA. TRBV21-1 is termed a pseudogene. CDR3 length equals 12 residues. CDR3 residues: CASPGQNYEQYF. CDR3 bases: TGTGCCAGCCCGGGACAAAACTACGAGCAGTACTTC.

In its sample, this clonotype was seen many times. The genes are TRBV9 and TRBJ2-3; D possibly corresponds to TRBD2 (6 bases). Looked up from germline, CDR1 is SGDLS and CDR2 is YYNGEE. The CDR3 totals 18 residues. V gave up 0 bases and J gave up 2 bases, with 19 bases separating them. The CDR3 loop is CASSVARSRRGPTDTQYF. Written as DNA, the CDR3 is TGTGCCAGCAGCGTAGCTAGGTCCAGGAGGGGTCCCACAGATACGCAGTATTTT.

This clonotype was seen a few times. This chain connects TRBV27 to TRBJ1-4; the D is unclear. CDR1 is MNHEY and CDR2 is SMNVEV in the germline V gene (reference sequence). Trimming left V 3 bases short and J 4 bases short, with 12 bases between. CDR3 length: 15 residues. The CDR3 bases are TGTGCCAGCAGTTTTGGGCAGAGCCGTAATGAAAAACTGTTTTTT. Translating gives CASSFGQSRNEKLFF.

The V call is TRBV7-9, the J call TRBJ1-4; 7 bases are a match to TRBD1. V shed 5 bases and J 8 bases; nucleotides not matched to a gene: 11. Germline CDR1 and CDR2: SEHNR and FQNEAQ (reference sequence). The CDR3 consists of 15 residues. The CDR3 coding sequence is TGTGCCAGCAGCGAACGACAGGGAATGCGAGAAAAACTGTTTTTT. Translated: CASSERQGMREKLFF.

In its sample, this clonotype was seen a few times. This chain joins TRBV19 and TRBJ1-2; D unclear. V was cut by 7 bases and J by 0 bases, with 15 bases left in between. The CDR3 extends over 15 amino acids. CDR1 and CDR2 (germline): LNHDA, SQIVND (reference sequence). CDR3 protein: CASTGGISPNYGYTF. The CDR3 DNA reads as TGTGCCAGTACGGGTGGAATTAGCCCTAACTATGGCTACACCTTC.

The V call is TRBV5-1, the J call TRBJ2-1, with D perhaps matching TRBD2 (5 bases). Trimming pared 3 bases from V and 2 bases from J, leaving 9 bases between. This CDR3 region has 14 residues. Germline assignment: CDR1 SGHRS and CDR2 YFSETQ. For the CDR3, the DNA is TGCGCCAGCAGCTGGGAGAGCGCCTACAATGAGCAGTTCTTC. It codes for CASSWESAYNEQFF.

Many counts were recorded for this clonotype. The chain links TRBV7-9 to TRBJ2-3; D unresolved. Looked up from germline, CDR1 is SEHNR and CDR2 is FQNEAQ (reference sequence). This CDR3 is 11 amino acids long. Between the trimmed V and J ends, which lost 8 bases and 2 bases, there was a span of 5 bases. The chain's CDR3 is CASGPTDTQYF. In DNA, the CDR3 is TGTGCCAGCGGCCCCACAGATACGCAGTATTTT.

This chain joins TRBV4-2 and TRBJ2-2, with TRBD2 matching over 9 bases. This CDR3 has 18 amino acids. The V segment lost 3 bases and the J segment 7 bases; nucleotides outside the gene matches: 15. Germline values: CDR1 LGHNA, CDR2 YNFKEQ. CDR3 nucleotide sequence: TGTGCCAGCAGCCAGGATGGCAGAATAGCGGGAGTTTTCGGGGAGCTGTTTTTT. Translating it yields CASSQDGRIAGVFGELFF.

On this clonotype itself: In this CDR3 the conserved last residue, phenylalanine or tryptophan, is missing, so a read error is likely. This chain connects TRBV7-6 to TRBJ2-7; D is ambiguous. Per the germline V gene, CDR1 is SGHVS and CDR2 is FNYEAQ. The CDR3 has 16 residues. Trimming took off 5 bases at V and 2 bases at J, with 19 bases between the two ends. The DNA for the CDR3 is TGTGCCAGCAGCCCCCAGGTTAGGGCCGTCGCCTACGAGCAGTACTTG. The encoded protein is CASSPQVRAVAYEQYL.

J is TRBJ1-2 and V is TRBV7-9; D remains unclear. The germline V and J ends were trimmed by 7 bases and 4 bases, with 19 bases remaining between them. The CDR3 sequence is 15 residues long. The V gene's germline CDR1 is SEHNR and CDR2 FQNEAQ (reference sequence). The CDR3 is CASTRRDGFVYGYTF. In nucleotides, the CDR3 is TGTGCCAGCACCCGGCGAGACGGCTTCGTCTATGGCTACACCTTC. The whole variable domain, remainder taken from reference TRBV7-9 and TRBJ1-2, is DTGVSQNPRHKITKRGQNVTFRCDPISEHNRLYWYRQTLGQGPEFLTYFQNEAQLEKSRLLSDRFSAERPKGSFSTLEIQRTEQGDSAMYLCASTRRDGFVYGYTFGSGTRLTVV.

The chain links TRBV20-1 to TRBJ2-3, with unresolved D. Between the trimmed V and J ends, which lost 6 bases and 3 bases, there was a span of 13 bases. Germline V CDR1 and CDR2: DFQATT, SNEGSKA (reference sequence). This CDR3 has 13 amino acids. The CDR3 reads CSAPPARTDTQYF. The CDR3 bases are TGCAGTGCCCCCCCCGCAAGGACAGATACGCAGTATTTT.

In this sample, this clonotype turned up a few times. This chain joins TRBV2 and TRBJ2-7; 7 nucleotides align to TRBD1. With 8 bases clipped from V and 2 bases from J, the junction kept 6 bases outside the gene matches. The CDR3 covers 13 residues. Germline-derived CDR1 and CDR2 are SNHLY and FYNNEI. The CDR3 DNA reads TGTGCCAGCGGACAGGCCCAAACCTACGAGCAGTACTTC. Translated, it gives CASGQAQTYEQYF.

This clonotype was observed a few times. The chain recombines TRBV2 with TRBJ2-7; possible D gene TRBD1, 5 bases. Germline V gives CDR1 SNHLY, CDR2 FYNNEI. V was shortened by 4 bases and J by 3 bases, with 10 bases between the two germline ends. The CDR3 covers 13 residues. CDR3 DNA: TGTGCCAGCAGTGTTAGCAGGGTCTACGAGCAGTACTTC. Translated: CASSVSRVYEQYF. The full variable domain, its missing parts supplied by reference TRBV2 and TRBJ2-7, is EPEVTQTPSHQVTQMGQEVILRCVPISNHLYFYWYRQILGQKVEFLVSFYNNEISEKSEIFDDQFSVERPDGSNFTLKIRSTKLEDSAMYFCASSVSRVYEQYFGPGTRLTVT.

This clonotype was observed at least ten times. This rearrangement joins TRBV12-3 or TRBV12-4 to TRBJ1-1; D call uncertain. The CDR3 runs 11 residues. Trimming stripped 5 bases from V and 4 bases from J, with 5 bases between. CDR3 loop: CASSALTEAFF. In DNA, the CDR3 is TGTGCCAGCAGTGCACTCACTGAAGCTTTCTTT.

The gene calls are TRBV12-3 or TRBV12-4 and TRBJ2-7; D gene unclear. The CDR3 loop spans 11 amino acids. Trimming removed 5 bases from V and 4 bases from J, with 6 bases in between. The CDR3 DNA reads as TGTGCCAGCAGTCGTTTGTACGAGCAGTACTTC. Translated, it gives CASSRLYEQYF.

This clonotype was detected many times. The chain employs TRBV7-9 and TRBJ2-7; 10 bases match TRBD2. Trimming removed 6 bases from V and 1 base from J; junction bases left unmatched: 0. CDR1 is SEHNR and CDR2 is FQNEAQ in the germline V gene (reference sequence). This CDR3 is built from 13 residues. The chain's CDR3 is CASRAGGSYEQYF. The CDR3 nucleotides are TGTGCCAGCAGAGCGGGAGGGTCCTACGAGCAGTACTTC.

This clonotype was counted a few times. The rearrangement links TRBV10-3 to TRBJ1-2; no clear D gene. CDR3 size: 13 residues. With 4 bases removed from V and 1 base from J, the gap between germline ends came to 7 bases. CDR1 and CDR2 from the germline V gene are ENHRY and SYGVKD. CDR3 nucleotide sequence: TGTGCCATCAGTGTTAACAATAACTATGGCTACACCTTC. It specifies CAISVNNNYGYTF.

This clonotype has only a few counts. This chain uses TRBV27 with TRBJ2-7; D is ambiguous. V lost 7 bases and J 6 bases, leaving 16 bases between the germline ends. The CDR3 spans 13 residues. Germline CDR1 and CDR2: MNHEY and SMNVEV (reference sequence). DNA for the CDR3: TGTGCCAGCACTAAAGGACCCTCGTCCGAGCAGTACTTC. Translation: CASTKGPSSEQYF.

The gene calls are TRBV10-1 and TRBJ2-7, with 7 bases identical to TRBD1. The CDR3 has 14 residues. Trimming cost V 5 bases and J 1 base; bases outside gene matches: 5. Per the germline V gene, CDR1 is WNHNN and CDR2 is SYGVQD (reference sequence). The CDR3 loop reads CASSPGTASYEQYF. CDR3 coding DNA: TGCGCCAGCAGTCCCGGGACAGCTTCCTACGAGCAGTACTTC.